This entry describes one T cell receptor beta chain. Antigen unknown. The data originate from a study of T cells in Graves' hyperthyroidism and ophthalmopathy. Overall study: Once the initial diagnosis was made, peripheral blood was obtained before any treatment.

The CDR3 is 15 amino acids. From germline, CDR1 is LNHDA and CDR2 SQIVND (reference sequence). Trimming cost V 10 bases and J 0 bases, with 19 bases left between them. Study findings and constraints: Classification by a 13 V-J model distinguished ophthalmopathy from stable hyperthyroidism.

Disease duration under 2 months; hyperthyroidism patients were aged 18 to 65. PBMCs were obtained from roughly 10 ml fresh peripheral blood. TCR beta CDR3 regions were amplified from RNA. The HTBI primer set served for first-round RT-PCR of the TCR CDR3. MiXCR, applied by TCRdb to the multiplex PCR reads, yields one record per CDR3 protein. This table has tens of thousands of distinct CDR3 sequences, roughly 46% appearing once. The clonotype comes from a woman aged 25 to 45 with Graves' hyperthyroidism. Material for sequencing was blood. The V gene is TRBV19, the J gene TRBJ2-7, with D perhaps matching TRBD1 (6 bases). CDR3 DNA: TGTGCCAACCGGGACAAATATTCGGACTCCTACGAGCAGTACTTC. It translates to CANRDKYSDSYEQYF.